One T cell receptor beta chain is described in this entry. No antigen is known for it. No much larger clone is present one base from it, and per-base qualities are unavailable. According to the study, the label for this sample's time point signals: after neoadjuvant nivolumab, at surgical resection. None of the patients had received prior systemic or radiation treatment, and all were newly diagnosed with stage II-IVA oral cavity squamous cell carcinoma. The cohort consisted of patients with HPV-negative, locally advanced oral cavity squamous cell carcinoma. Peripheral blood mononuclear cells were analyzed directly, without maintenance or expansion in culture. Samples were obtained from a longitudinal correlative study of a single-arm phase II trial of neoadjuvant nivolumab in oral cavity squamous cell carcinoma. Subject-matched pre- and post-treatment PBMCs and tumors from three responders and three non-responders underwent genomic DNA-based TCRbeta sequencing. Peripheral blood mononuclear cells were collected before nivolumab treatment and were collected again after treatment, at the time of surgery. The Maxwell RSC DNA from Cells kit was used to extract genomic DNA from PBMCs.

For deep sequencing, PBMC libraries mostly used roughly 470 ng of input genomic DNA, with six replicates for each sample. The immunoSEQ hsTCRbeta kit was used to prepare TCRbeta libraries, following the manufacturer's instructions. The finished libraries were brought together in one pool at approximately 3 nM, which was then read using an Illumina NovaSeq 6000 S4 flow cell. The paper's data handling went like this. The immunoSEQ Analyzer was used for raw data preprocessing and quality control. The analysis was restricted to productive rearrangements, with each unique CDR3 amino acid sequence defining a clonotype. Repertoire clonality was estimated as the Gini-Simpson index, which was calculated using the R package tcR. Student's t test was used to compare Gini indices, while Pearson correlation assessed associations with tumor size change. The table was pulled from immuneACCESS by TCRdb, which kept in-frame rearrangements only. Such tables lose some clones; where checked, under half of the loss comes from unresolved V genes, and the rest has no known cause. V and J calls and clone size are as listed in that table; D and trimming were resolved from the DNA. The sample table contains tens of thousands of clones; only one count was recorded for roughly nine tenths of them. The ten largest clones take up roughly 2.9% of the sample.

These data originate in a study of neoadjuvant anti-PD-1 for oral cavity cancer (dated by TCRdb to the early 2020s). Turning to the overall study: Before undergoing curative-intent surgical resection, most patients got three to four biweekly nivolumab doses at 3 mg/kg. Responders were defined as patients with complete response, partial response or stable disease by RECIST 1.1; non-responders were defined as patients with progression. A fourth nivolumab dose was given around day 43 to patients without progression, and definitive surgical resection was performed in those patients on days 50-56. The parent correlative cohort included 11 to 13 patients, with an approximately 30% response rate.

General findings and caveats noted by the study authors: Only three patients per response group were included in the TCR analyses, and larger cohorts for validation were called for by the authors. After neoadjuvant nivolumab, significantly higher T cell clonality (Gini index) was found within PBMCs in non-responders than in responders. Higher pretreatment blood Treg/Th17 ratios correlated with both higher pretreatment blood TCRbeta clonality and lower post-treatment tumor TCRbeta clonality.

CDR1 and CDR2 (MNHEY, SVGAGI) derive from the germline V gene. V and J are truncated by 5 bases and 7 bases respectively, leaving an intervening sequence of 9 bases. The CDR3 runs 11 residues from the cysteine to the phenylalanine. Only CDR3 DNA is held: 33 bases, read in frame from base 1. The chain uses TRBV6-5 and TRBJ2-7; TRBD1 is perhaps the D gene, given 5 matching bases. The sample here was PBMCs, taken after nivolumab (anti-PD-1) treatment. This receptor was obtained from a person aged 40 to 85 with oral cavity squamous cell carcinoma. The CDR3 here reads CASSGKGEQYF. Here is the DNA: TGTGCCAGCAGTGGTAAGGGGGAGCAGTACTTC.